This T cell receptor beta chain came from a study of blood T cell repertoires in COVID-19. The length of the CDR3 is 14 residues. Trimming cost V 2 bases and J 0 bases, with 7 bases left between them. Germline CDR1 reads MNHNS; CDR2 reads SASEGT. The repertoire was sequenced with immunoSEQ multiplex PCR; TCRdb's copy has only in-frame clones and lacks some. The sample gives around 72,000 clones, less than 90% of which show up once; 18% is in the top ten. This TCR was sampled from a woman aged 80 or over with acute or convalescent COVID-19. Sequencing used peripheral blood. The V gene is TRBV6-1, the J gene TRBJ2-5, with D hard to call. CDR3 sequence reads: CASSEQWHQETQYF. In DNA, the CDR3 is TGTGCCAGCAGTGAACAGTGGCACCAAGAGACCCAGTACTTC.